Listed here are 8 T cell receptor beta chains from one sample, sequenced in a study of control samples from healthy donors and cancer patients. Clones were sequenced by immunoSEQ multiplex PCR, and TCRdb holds only the in-frame ones, with some missing. The table has approximately 90,000 clones, 65% to 85% seen once. Sequencing input: PBMCs. The source of these receptors is a man in his sixties or seventies with lung cancer.

This clone was picked up a small number of times. This sequence joins TRBV18 and TRBJ1-5; maybe TRBD1 (5 bases). CDR1 and CDR2 (germline): KGHSH, LQKENI. V shed 6 bases and J shed 0 bases, with 12 bases lying between them. The CDR3 is made up of 15 amino acids. CDR3 protein: CASSPGRASNQPQHF. CDR3 sequence (DNA): TGTGCCAGCTCCCCGGGCAGGGCTAGCAATCAGCCCCAGCATTTT.

This chain links TRBV7-8 with TRBJ1-1, with TRBD1 matching over 7 bases. Germline CDR1 and CDR2: SGHVS and FQNEAQ. The junction had 5 bases not matched to a gene; V was cut back by 4 bases and J by 0 bases. CDR3 length: 15 residues. The CDR3 DNA reads as TGTGCCAGCAGCTACCTCGGGACAGTGAACACTGAAGCTTTCTTT. This translates into CASSYLGTVNTEAFF. Complete variable domain (other parts from reference TRBV7-8 and TRBJ1-1): GAGVSQSPRYKVAKRGQDVALRCDPISGHVSLFWYQQALGQGPEFLTYFQNEAQLDKSGLPSDRFFAERPEGSVSTLKIQRTQQEDSAVYLCASSYLGTVNTEAFFGQGTRLTVV.

The V and J genes are TRBV6-1 and TRBJ1-2, with D perhaps matching TRBD1 (6 bases). V lost 3 bases and J lost 8, with 16 bases in between. The CDR3 spans 14 residues. In germline, CDR1 is MNHNS, CDR2 SASEGT. CDR3: CASSDPRTVGGYTF. For the CDR3, the DNA is TGTGCCAGCAGTGACCCTAGGACAGTTGGGGGCTACACCTTC.

This sequence joins TRBV19 and TRBJ1-2; possibly TRBD1 for D (5 bases). With 11 bases removed from V and 0 bases from J, the gap between germline ends came to 16 bases. The germline gives CDR1 LNHDA, CDR2 SQIVND (reference sequence). The CDR3 sequence is 14 residues long. Here the CDR3 reads CASRGAEANYGYTF. As DNA, the CDR3 is TGTGCCTCCCGAGGGGCAGAAGCTAACTATGGCTACACCTTC.

V is TRBV4-3 and J is TRBJ2-4, with a weak D call TRBD1 (6 bases). Trimming removed 0 bases at V and 3 bases at J, with 15 bases between. The CDR3 runs to 17 residues. Germline values: CDR1 LGHNA, CDR2 YSLEER. In DNA form, the CDR3 reads TGCGCCAGCAGCCAAGACTTTGAAGGGGGAGTCAAAAACATTCAGTACTTC. This gives the protein CASSQDFEGGVKNIQYF.

The J gene is TRBJ2-2, the V gene TRBV2, with D possibly being TRBD1 (6 bases). Deletions cut 6 bases from V and 3 bases from J, with 14 bases between. This CDR3 has 15 amino acids. Germline V gene data show CDR1 as SNHLY and CDR2 as FYNNEI. Here the CDR3 reads CASSLRQAYTGELFF. CDR3 DNA: TGTGCCAGCAGCCTCAGACAGGCGTACACCGGGGAGCTGTTTTTT.

This clone was observed a handful of times. The rearrangement links TRBV6-2 or TRBV6-3 to TRBJ2-3; 12 nucleotides align to TRBD2. V was pared by 2 bases and J by 4 bases, with 4 bases of the junction left unmatched. The CDR3 consists of 16 residues. Germline-derived CDR1 and CDR2 are MNHEY and SVGEGT. The CDR3: CASSYLTSGGSDTQYF. The CDR3 coding sequence is TGTGCCAGCAGTTACCTGACTAGCGGGGGCTCAGATACGCAGTATTTT.

The chain joins TRBV19 to TRBJ2-5, with D possibly being TRBD1 (6 bases). Between the trimmed V and J ends, which lost 5 bases and 5 bases, there was a span of 15 bases. The CDR3 totals 14 residues. Germline assignment: CDR1 LNHDA and CDR2 SQIVND (reference sequence). The CDR3 nucleotides are TGTGCCAGTAGTCTAGCAGGGGCGCAGGAGACCCAGTACTTC. Protein: CASSLAGAQETQYF.